This T cell receptor (beta chain) was sequenced during a study of blood T cell repertoires in COVID-19. The method was immunoSEQ multiplex PCR; TCRdb's version includes in-frame clones alone and lacks a portion of them. Here the sample spans around 150,000 clones, 80% to 85% being singletons. Source material: peripheral blood. The sequence was collected from a woman at least 80 years old with active or convalescent COVID-19.

In DNA form, the CDR3 reads TGCGCCAGCAGCCAAGTGGTGGTGGCGGGTTCCTATGGCTACACCTTC. It specifies CASSQVVVAGSYGYTF. J is TRBJ1-2 and V is TRBV4-3; D uncertain. CDR3 size: 16 residues. Deletions cut 1 base from V and 4 bases from J, with 16 bases between. From germline, CDR1 is LGHNA and CDR2 YSLEER.